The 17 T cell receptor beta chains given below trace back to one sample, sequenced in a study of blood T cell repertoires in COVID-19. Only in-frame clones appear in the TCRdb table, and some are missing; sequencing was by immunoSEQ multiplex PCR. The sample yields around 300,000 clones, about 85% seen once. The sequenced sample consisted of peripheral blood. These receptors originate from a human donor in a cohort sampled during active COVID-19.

The CDR3 loop is CASSREGVETQYF. The CDR3 bases are TGCGCCAGCAGCCGGGAGGGGGTGGAGACCCAGTACTTC. V usage is TRBV5-1 and J usage is TRBJ2-5, with 8 bases identical to TRBD2. Germline V gives CDR1 SGHRS, CDR2 YFSETQ. The CDR3 extends over 13 amino acids. V gave up 4 bases and J gave up 5 bases; unmatched junction bases: 4. The entire variable domain, with the rest obtained from reference TRBV5-1 and TRBJ2-5, is as follows: KAGVTQTPRYLIKTRGQQVTLSCSPISGHRSVSWYQQTPGQGLQFLFEYFSETQRNKGNFPGRFSGRQFSNSRSEMNVSTLELGDSALYLCASSREGVETQYFGPGTRLLVL.

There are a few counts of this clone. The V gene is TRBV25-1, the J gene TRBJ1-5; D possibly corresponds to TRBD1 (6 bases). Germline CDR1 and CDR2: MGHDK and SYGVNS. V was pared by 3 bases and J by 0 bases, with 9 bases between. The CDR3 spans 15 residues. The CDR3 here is CASSDDRHSNQPQHF. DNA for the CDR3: TGTGCCAGCAGTGACGACAGGCATAGCAATCAGCCCCAGCATTTT.

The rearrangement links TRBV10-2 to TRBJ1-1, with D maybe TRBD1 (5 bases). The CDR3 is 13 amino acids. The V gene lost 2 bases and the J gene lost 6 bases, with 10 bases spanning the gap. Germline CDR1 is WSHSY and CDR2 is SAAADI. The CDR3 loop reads CASSETKGPEAFF. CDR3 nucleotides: TGCGCCAGCAGTGAGACCAAGGGGCCTGAAGCTTTCTTT.

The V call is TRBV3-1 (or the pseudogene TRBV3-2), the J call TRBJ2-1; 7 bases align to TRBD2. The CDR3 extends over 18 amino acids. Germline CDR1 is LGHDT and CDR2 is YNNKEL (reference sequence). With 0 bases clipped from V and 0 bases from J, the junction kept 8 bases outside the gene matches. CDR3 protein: CASSQDSTSASSYNEQFF. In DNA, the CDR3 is TGTGCCAGCAGCCAAGATTCCACTAGCGCTAGCTCCTACAATGAGCAGTTCTTC.

This CDR3 reads CASAPDSSYNSPLHF. The DNA for the CDR3 is TGTGCCAGCGCTCCGGACAGCAGCTATAATTCACCCCTCCACTTT. The V call is TRBV28, the J call TRBJ1-6; the D gene is possibly TRBD1 (6 bases). CDR3 length: 15 residues. Germline loops: CDR1 MDHEN, CDR2 SYDVKM. Trimming left V 8 bases short and J 3 bases short, with 14 bases between.

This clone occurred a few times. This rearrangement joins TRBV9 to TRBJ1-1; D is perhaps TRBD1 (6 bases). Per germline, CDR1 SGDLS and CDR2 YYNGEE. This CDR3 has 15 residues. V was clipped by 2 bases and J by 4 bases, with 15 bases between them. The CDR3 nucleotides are TGTGCCAGCAGCGTCTTATCGGGGGGCGTCACTGAAGCTTTCTTT. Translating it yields CASSVLSGGVTEAFF.

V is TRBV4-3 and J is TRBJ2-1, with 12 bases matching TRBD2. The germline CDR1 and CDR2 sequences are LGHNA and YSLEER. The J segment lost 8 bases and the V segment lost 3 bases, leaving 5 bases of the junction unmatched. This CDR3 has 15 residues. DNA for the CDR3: TGCGCCAGCAGCCAGAAGACTAGCGGGAGTCATGAGCAGTTCTTC. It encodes CASSQKTSGSHEQFF.

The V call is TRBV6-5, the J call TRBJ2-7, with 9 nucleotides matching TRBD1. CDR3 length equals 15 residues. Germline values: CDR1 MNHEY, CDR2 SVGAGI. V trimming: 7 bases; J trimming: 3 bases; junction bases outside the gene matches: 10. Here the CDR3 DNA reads TGTGCCAGCATCCAAATCGGGACAGGGAACTACGAGCAGTACTTC. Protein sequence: CASIQIGTGNYEQYF.

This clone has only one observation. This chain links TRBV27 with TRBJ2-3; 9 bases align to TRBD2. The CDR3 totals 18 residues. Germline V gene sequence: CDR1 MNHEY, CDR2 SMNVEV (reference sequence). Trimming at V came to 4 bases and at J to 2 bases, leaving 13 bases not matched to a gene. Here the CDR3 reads CASSSLSSGALLTDTQYF. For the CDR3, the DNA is TGTGCCAGCAGTTCACTCTCTAGCGGGGCCCTACTCACAGATACGCAGTATTTT.

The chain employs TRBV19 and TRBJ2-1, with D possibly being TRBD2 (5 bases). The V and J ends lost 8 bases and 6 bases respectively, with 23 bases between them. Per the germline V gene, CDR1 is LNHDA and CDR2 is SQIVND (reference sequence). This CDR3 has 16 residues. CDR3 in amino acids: CASRSPAPATSNEQFF. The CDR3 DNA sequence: TGTGCCAGTCGAAGTCCCGCCCCCGCAACTAGCAATGAGCAGTTCTTC.

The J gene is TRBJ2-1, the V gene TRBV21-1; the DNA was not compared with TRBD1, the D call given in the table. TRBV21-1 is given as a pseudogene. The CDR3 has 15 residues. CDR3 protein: CASSKGPDNSDEQFF. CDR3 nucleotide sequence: TGTGCCAGCAGCAAAGGACCGGACAACTCGGATGAGCAGTTCTTC.

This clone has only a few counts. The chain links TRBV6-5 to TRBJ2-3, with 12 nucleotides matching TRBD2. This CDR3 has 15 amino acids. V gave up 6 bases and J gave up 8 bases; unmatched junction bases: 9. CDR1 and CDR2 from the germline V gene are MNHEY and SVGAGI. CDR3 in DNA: TGTGCCAGCAGACCGGGACTAGCGGGTTCCGGTACGCAGTATTTT. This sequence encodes CASRPGLAGSGTQYF.

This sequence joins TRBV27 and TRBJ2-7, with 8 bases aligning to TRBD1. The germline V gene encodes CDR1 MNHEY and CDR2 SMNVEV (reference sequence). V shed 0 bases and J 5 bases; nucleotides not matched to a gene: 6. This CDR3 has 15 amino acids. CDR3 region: CASSLSPTGVDEQYF. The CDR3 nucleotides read TGTGCCAGCAGTTTATCTCCGACAGGGGTTGACGAGCAGTACTTC.

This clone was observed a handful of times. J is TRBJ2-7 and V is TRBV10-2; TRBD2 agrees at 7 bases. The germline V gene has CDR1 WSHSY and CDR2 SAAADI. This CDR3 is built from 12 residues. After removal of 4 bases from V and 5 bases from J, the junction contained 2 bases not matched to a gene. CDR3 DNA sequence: TGCGCCAGCAGTGCCGGGGGGAACGAGCAGTACTTC. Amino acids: CASSAGGNEQYF.

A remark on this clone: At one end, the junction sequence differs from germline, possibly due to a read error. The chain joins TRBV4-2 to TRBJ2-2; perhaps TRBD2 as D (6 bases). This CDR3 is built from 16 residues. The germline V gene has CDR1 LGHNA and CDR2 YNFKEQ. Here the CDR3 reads CASSPRTAANTGGLFF. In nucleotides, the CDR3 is TGTGCCAGCAGCCCCCGGACTGCAGCGAACACCGGGGGGCTGTTTTTT.

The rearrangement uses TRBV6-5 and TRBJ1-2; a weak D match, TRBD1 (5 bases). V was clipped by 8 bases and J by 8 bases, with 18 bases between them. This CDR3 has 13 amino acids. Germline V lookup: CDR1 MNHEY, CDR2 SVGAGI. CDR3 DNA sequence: TGTGCCAGCTCATGGTTGGAGGGGTACGGCTACACCTTC. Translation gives CASSWLEGYGYTF.

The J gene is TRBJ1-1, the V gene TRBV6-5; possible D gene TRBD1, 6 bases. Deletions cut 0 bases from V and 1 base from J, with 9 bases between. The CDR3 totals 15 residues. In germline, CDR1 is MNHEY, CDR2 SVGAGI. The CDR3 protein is CASSYSGRGNTEAFF. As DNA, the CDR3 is TGTGCCAGCAGTTACTCGGGCAGGGGGAACACTGAAGCTTTCTTT.